The 27 T cell receptor beta chains below were found in one sample sequenced in a study of early stage breast cancer tumors. Clones were sequenced by immunoSEQ multiplex PCR, and TCRdb holds only the in-frame ones, with some missing. The sample has 25,000 to 30,000 clones, roughly two thirds seen once. The sample consisted of blood. These TCRs come from a person aged 50-59 years with breast cancer.

This chain uses TRBV28 with TRBJ2-3, with D unclear. Per germline, CDR1 MDHEN and CDR2 SYDVKM. This CDR3 has 12 residues. V was clipped by 1 base and J by 2 bases, with 1 base between them. The CDR3 reads CASSLSTDTQYF. The CDR3 nucleotides are TGTGCCAGCAGTTTATCCACAGATACGCAGTATTTT.

The V call is TRBV29-1, the J call TRBJ2-7; 7 bases map to TRBD2. Germline V CDR1 and CDR2: SQVTM, ANQGSEA. V dropped 4 bases and J dropped 3; count of bases not matched to a gene: 12. The CDR3 spans 15 residues. CDR3 in DNA: TGCAGCGTTGGGGGGACCGGGACGGGGGGCTACGAGCAGTACTTC. Protein: CSVGGTGTGGYEQYF.

The chain joins TRBV19 to TRBJ1-2; TRBD1 agrees at 8 bases. The CDR3 contains 13 residues. Looked up from germline, CDR1 is LNHDA and CDR2 is SQIVND (reference sequence). Losses at the gene ends were 5 bases for V and 8 bases for J; bases not matched to a gene: 7. The CDR3 DNA sequence: TGTGCCAGTAGTCCAGGGGGCGCGTCCGGCTACACCTTC. Amino acids: CASSPGGASGYTF.

The CDR3 region has the DNA TGTGCCAGCAGCCCTGGGAGAAACAATGAGCAGTTCTTC. It codes for CASSPGRNNEQFF. The rearrangement links TRBV7-3 to TRBJ2-1, with D possibly matching TRBD2 (5 bases). This CDR3 region has 13 residues. The germline gives CDR1 SGHTA, CDR2 FQGTGA. Trimming took 5 bases from V and 5 from J, leaving 10 bases between them.

The V gene is TRBV7-8, the J gene TRBJ1-2; D is unclear. The CDR3 runs to 15 residues. V gave up 3 bases and J gave up 5 bases, with 16 bases separating them. CDR1 and CDR2 from the germline V gene are SGHVS and FQNEAQ. CDR3 nucleotide sequence: TGTGCCAGCAGCTTGGGAGATGGCAGGCTGTATGGCTACACCTTC. Its protein is CASSLGDGRLYGYTF.

This clone has just a few counts. V gene TRBV15 combines with J gene TRBJ2-2, with 7 bases aligning to TRBD1. This CDR3 has 17 amino acids. Germline V gene lookup returns CDR1 LNHNV and CDR2 YYDKDF (reference sequence). The V gene end was trimmed by 0 bases and the J gene end by 4 bases; junction bases not matched to a gene: 8. CDR3 in DNA: TGTGCCACCAGCAGAGATGGGGGTCCAGGGGGCACCGGGGAGCTGTTTTTT. Protein sequence: CATSRDGGPGGTGELFF.

This chain joins TRBV19 and TRBJ1-5; 9 bases match TRBD1. Losses at the gene ends were 7 bases for V and 2 bases for J; bases not matched to a gene: 9. Germline CDR1 reads LNHDA; CDR2 reads SQIVND (reference sequence). This CDR3 comprises 16 residues. The CDR3 DNA follows: TGTGCCAGTATCGACCCGGACAGGGGTGGCAATCAGCCCCAGCATTTT. Its translation: CASIDPDRGGNQPQHF.

This chain links TRBV20-1 with TRBJ2-3; D ambiguous. The germline gives CDR1 DFQATT, CDR2 SNEGSKA (reference sequence). This CDR3 has 10 amino acids. V lost 6 bases, J lost 5 bases, and 6 bases lay in between. Written as DNA, the CDR3 is TGCAGTGCCCTGGGAGATACGCAGTATTTT. Protein product: CSALGDTQYF.

The table lists this clone with a few counts. This chain joins TRBV7-2 and TRBJ1-5; 7 bases match TRBD1. Germline values: CDR1 SGHTA, CDR2 FQGNSA. The CDR3 length is 15 residues. V lost 3 bases, J lost 3 bases, and 5 bases stayed unmatched. The CDR3 DNA reads TGTGCCAGCAGCTTGATGACAGGGCCCAATCAGCCCCAGCATTTT. Its protein product is CASSLMTGPNQPQHF. Supplemented by reference TRBV7-2 and TRBJ1-5, the full variable domain reads GAGVSQSPSNKVTEKGKDVELRCDPISGHTALYWYRQSLGQGLEFLIYFQGNSAPDKSGLPSDRFSAERTGGSVSTLTIQRTQQEDSAVYLCASSLMTGPNQPQHFGDGTRLSIL.

The gene calls are TRBV5-3 and TRBJ2-7, with TRBD1 matching over 9 bases. TRBV5-3 is designated an ORF whose function remains uncertain. V was pared by 3 bases and J by 7 bases, with 14 bases of the junction left unmatched. CDR3 length equals 16 residues. The DNA for the CDR3 is TGTGCCAGAAGCTGCCCGGCGGACAGGGGTTTGAGGGAGCAGTACTTC. Encoded protein: CARSCPADRGLREQYF.

The chain links TRBV7-9 to TRBJ2-2; D assignment may be TRBD1 or TRBD2 (5 bases each). Germline CDR1 SEHNR, CDR2 FQNEAQ (reference sequence). Trimming removed 4 bases from V and 8 bases from J, with 23 bases in between. The CDR3 sequence is 17 residues long. This chain's CDR3 is CASSSLVGTPRDGELFF. The DNA of the CDR3 is TGTGCCAGCAGCTCCCTGGTGGGGACCCCCCGAGATGGGGAGCTGTTTTTT. The variable domain in full, completed from reference TRBV7-9 and TRBJ2-2, reads DTGVSQNPRHKITKRGQNVTFRCDPISEHNRLYWYRQTLGQGPEFLTYFQNEAQLEKSRLLSDRFSAERPKGSFSTLEIQRTEQGDSAMYLCASSSLVGTPRDGELFFGEGSRLTVL.

The CDR3 loop is CASSLAPSGSGKTQYF. The DNA for the CDR3 is TGTGCCAGCAGCTTAGCTCCTAGCGGGAGTGGGAAGACCCAGTACTTC. The chain is built from TRBV7-8 and TRBJ2-5; 10 bases are shared with TRBD2. Germline CDR1 is SGHVS and CDR2 is FQNEAQ. The CDR3 is 16 amino acids. After removal of 0 bases from V and 6 bases from J, the junction contained 7 bases not matched to a gene.

This clone occurred once. The chain is built from TRBV15 and TRBJ1-4; no clear D gene. Deletions cut 1 base from V and 6 bases from J, with 15 bases between. Germline CDR1 reads LNHNV; CDR2 reads YYDKDF (reference sequence). There are 16 residues in the CDR3. This CDR3 reads CATSRGSGIIDEKLFF. The CDR3 DNA reads as TGTGCCACCAGCAGAGGATCGGGGATTATCGATGAAAAACTGTTTTTT.

The rearrangement uses TRBV4-2 and TRBJ1-4; no definite D call. This CDR3 has 16 amino acids. Trimming pared 0 bases from V and 4 bases from J, leaving 12 bases between. Germline CDR1 LGHNA, CDR2 YNFKEQ. The CDR3 bases are TGTGCCAGCAGCCAAGATGGAGAGGCAGATAATGAAAAACTGTTTTTT. Encoded protein: CASSQDGEADNEKLFF.

The chain recombines TRBV6-1 with TRBJ2-1, with D possibly TRBD2 on 5 matching bases. Trimming removed 6 bases at V and 6 bases at J, with 15 bases between. This CDR3 spans 14 amino acids. Germline V gene data show CDR1 as MNHNS and CDR2 as SASEGT. The CDR3 loop reads CASRNTGLTNEQFF. As DNA, the CDR3 is TGTGCCAGCAGAAACACTGGACTTACCAATGAGCAGTTCTTC.

The chain couples TRBV6-4 to TRBJ2-7, with 7 bases that match TRBD1. The CDR3 has 16 amino acids. Trimming cost V 3 bases and J 2 bases; bases outside gene matches: 10. Germline CDR1 is MRHNA and CDR2 is SNTAGT. In DNA form, the CDR3 reads TGTGCCAGCAGTGAGGTGGCCGGGACAGAGGCCTACGAGCAGTACTTC. It codes for CASSEVAGTEAYEQYF.

The genes are TRBV2 and TRBJ2-3; 11 nucleotides agree with TRBD1. This CDR3 is built from 15 residues. V shed 6 bases, J shed 4 bases, and the junction held 6 bases outside the gene matches. CDR1 and CDR2 (germline): SNHLY, FYNNEI. As DNA, the CDR3 is TGTGCCAGCAGGCAATGGACAGGGGGCGCAGATACGCAGTATTTT. It is translated as CASRQWTGGADTQYF.

V and J are TRBV7-9 and TRBJ2-7; D is unclear. This CDR3 comprises 14 residues. V lost 3 bases, J lost 9 bases, and 18 bases lay in between. The germline V gene encodes CDR1 SEHNR and CDR2 FQNEAQ (reference sequence). CDR3 loop: CASSLFAHFSWQYF. The CDR3 region has the DNA TGTGCCAGCAGCTTGTTCGCACATTTTTCCTGGCAGTACTTC.

The chain recombines TRBV7-9 with TRBJ2-1, with TRBD2 matching over 13 bases. CDR3 size: 17 residues. CDR1 SEHNR and CDR2 FQNEAQ come from the germline V gene (reference sequence). The V gene end was trimmed by 4 bases and the J gene end by 5 bases; junction bases not matched to a gene: 8. As DNA, the CDR3 is TGTGCCAGCAGCTCGTGGACTAGCGGGAGTCCCAACAATGAGCAGTTCTTC. This encodes CASSSWTSGSPNNEQFF.

The V gene is TRBV5-1, the J gene TRBJ2-7; a possible D gene is TRBD1 (6 bases). Per the germline V gene, CDR1 is SGHRS and CDR2 is YFSETQ. The CDR3 sequence is 14 residues long. V was pared by 1 base and J by 1 base, with 9 bases between. The CDR3 here is CASSLTGSSYEQYF. CDR3 DNA sequence: TGCGCCAGCAGCTTGACAGGGTCTTCCTACGAGCAGTACTTC.

The rearrangement joins TRBV6-1 to TRBJ2-3; possible D gene TRBD1, 6 bases. The germline V gene has CDR1 MNHNS and CDR2 SASEGT. Trimming cost V 7 bases and J 2 bases, with 13 bases left between them. The CDR3 totals 14 residues. CDR3 coding DNA: TGTGCCAGCAACCCACAGGGAACCACAGATACGCAGTATTTT. Residues: CASNPQGTTDTQYF.

This chain joins TRBV18 and TRBJ1-1; D gene uncertain. The CDR3 has 13 residues. V was cut by 3 bases and J by 3 bases, with 8 bases left in between. Germline V gene sequence: CDR1 KGHSH, CDR2 LQKENI. CDR3 DNA sequence: TGTGCCAGCTCACCCCACCAAGACACTGAAGCTTTCTTT. Translated, it gives CASSPHQDTEAFF. Based on the CDR3 plus reference TRBV18 and TRBJ1-1, the full variable domain is NAGVMQNPRHLVRRRGQEARLRCSPMKGHSHVYWYRQLPEEGLKFMVYLQKENIIDESGMPKERFSAEFPKEGPSILRIQQVVRGDSAAYFCASSPHQDTEAFFGQGTRLTVV.

The chain employs TRBV2 and TRBJ2-1, with D unresolved. This CDR3 has 12 amino acids. Germline values: CDR1 SNHLY, CDR2 FYNNEI. V lost 6 bases and J 6 bases, leaving 9 bases between the germline ends. CDR3 nucleotide sequence: TGTGCCAGCAGACGGTCTTCCAATGAGCAGTTCTTC. Protein sequence: CASRRSSNEQFF.

About this clone itself: A junction boundary mismatches the germline segment, possibly from a read error. The chain uses TRBV7-9 and TRBJ2-7, with 10 bases lining up with TRBD2. CDR1 and CDR2 from the germline V gene are SEHNR and FQNEAQ (reference sequence). The length of the CDR3 is 12 residues. CDR3 sequence (DNA): TGTGCCAGCACTCTTCAAACCGGGACTAGCGAGTTC. This gives the protein CASTLQTGTSEF.

The chain combines TRBV5-1 with TRBJ1-5, with a possible D match to TRBD1 (5 bases). V was pared by 5 bases and J by 6 bases, with 12 bases between. Germline CDR1 is SGHRS and CDR2 is YFSETQ. The CDR3 loop spans 13 amino acids. CDR3 nucleotide sequence: TGCGCCAGCAGAAGAGGGACCGGTCAGCCCCAGCATTTT. The encoded protein is CASRRGTGQPQHF.

A word on this clone: Additional DNA sequences in this sample encode the identical CDR3. The chain recombines TRBV18 with TRBJ2-4; D gene uncertain. V was trimmed by 0 bases and J by 0 bases, leaving 9 bases between them. There are 16 residues in the CDR3. Germline V gene lookup returns CDR1 KGHSH and CDR2 LQKENI. The DNA for the CDR3 is TGTGCCAGCTCACCACCGAATAGACTAGCCAAAAACATTCAGTACTTC. Residues: CASSPPNRLAKNIQYF.

V usage is TRBV7-9 and J usage is TRBJ1-4; D unclear. CDR1 is SEHNR, CDR2 FQNEAQ, per germline (reference sequence). Trimming cost V 4 bases and J 4 bases, with 19 bases left between them. This CDR3 spans 17 amino acids. The CDR3 DNA reads TGTGCCAGCAGCTCCTCGCTTTTTGGGCAGAATAATGAAAAACTGTTTTTT. Protein sequence: CASSSSLFGQNNEKLFF.